The present T cell receptor beta chain was sequenced within a study of T cells expressing NK-cell markers (TCRdb year 2020). Regarding the research as a whole: In sorted CD3+CD56+NKG2C+, CD3+CD56+NKG2C- and CD3+CD56-NKG2C+ T-cell subsets from several donors, TCR beta-chain repertoires were profiled. Among the eight sequenced donors, only one was HCMV-seronegative, while the other seven were HCMV-seropositive. All eight donors whose samples were sequenced were randomly selected healthy volunteers, three of them men and five women. Libraries were sequenced as 2 x 150 bp reads on Illumina HiSeq 2000/2500, MiSeq or NextSeq.

Study-wide conclusions, independent of this receptor: Those dominant clonotypes were again the most abundant among CD3+CD56-NKG2C+ cells in a few donors, at roughly 25-65%. In about six donors, the dominant CD3+CD56+NKG2C+ clonotypes were found to rank among the top 10 CD8+ clonotypes and to make up about 1.0-7.5% of CD8+ T cells. It remained unclear whether the expanded NKG2C-expressing T cell clones were specific for HCMV antigens.

In regard to this clonotype: The clone's antigen remains unknown.

CDR1 MNHEY and CDR2 SVGAGI are derived from the germline V gene. CDR3 length: 15 amino acids, cysteine to phenylalanine. No DNA has been recorded. A commercial ELISA kit detecting HCMV-specific IgG in serum was used to determine HCMV serostatus. Peripheral blood mononuclear cells were isolated from blood by Ficoll density gradient centrifugation. The instrument was an Illumina HiSeq 2000. TCR beta cDNA libraries were prepared using 5'RACE template switching, which introduced a universal primer site and unique molecular identifiers. cDNA synthesis was primed from the TCR beta constant segment and was followed by two successive PCR amplification steps. From the authors' description of their analysis: Reads were demultiplexed and grouped by UMI with MIGEC, and clonotypes were assembled and quantified with MiTCR. To exclude erroneous sequences, only TCR cDNA sequences supported by at least two reads were retained. The tcR package was used for downstream repertoire analysis, and clonotypes were matched between fractions using CDR3 nucleotide sequence together with V segment. Antigen specificity was annotated against VDJdb with VDJmatch, allowing one amino acid substitution in CDR3. Based on TCRdb reprocessing of the reads, there is one entry per CDR3 protein sequence, and DNA is missing. In this record, the V and J calls reflect TCRdb's handling and not the investigators' own analysis. This specimen's table enumerates some 600,000 distinct CDR3 sequences. Around 3.3% of the sample rests with the top ten.

The sequence links TRBV6-5 to TRBJ1-6; no DNA is available, so the TRBD1 call from TCRdb remains unchecked. Sequenced material: blood T cells: a sorted CD56 or NKG2C T cell subset, CD4+ or CD8+ T cells, or bulk PBMC T cells (not recorded which). The clonotype originates from a man aged 18 to 30 in good health. Donor details come from another sample of the same person, matched by shared clones. The encoded CDR3 is CASSLGGREKSPLHF.